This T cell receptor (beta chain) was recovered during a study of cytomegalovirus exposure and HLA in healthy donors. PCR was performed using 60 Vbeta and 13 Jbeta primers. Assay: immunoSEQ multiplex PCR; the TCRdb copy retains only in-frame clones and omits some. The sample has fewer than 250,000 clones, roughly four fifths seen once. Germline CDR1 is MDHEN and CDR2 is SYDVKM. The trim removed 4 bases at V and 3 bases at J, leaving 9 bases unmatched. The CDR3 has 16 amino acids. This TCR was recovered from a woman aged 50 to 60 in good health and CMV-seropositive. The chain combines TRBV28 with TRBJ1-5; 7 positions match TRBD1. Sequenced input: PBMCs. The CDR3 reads CASSSPAGGNNQPQHF. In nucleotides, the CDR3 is TGTGCCAGCAGTTCCCCGGCAGGGGGTAACAATCAGCCCCAGCATTTT.